The 29 T cell receptor beta chains below come from one sample, sequenced in a study of shared clonotypes between healthy human individuals. Naive-designated CD8 cells lacked CD45RO, were positively enriched for CCR7, and omitted terminally differentiated effector memory CD45RA+ cells. The repertoire was sequenced with immunoSEQ multiplex PCR; TCRdb's copy has only in-frame clones and lacks some. The repertoire holds 700,000 to 950,000 clones, with 96% as singletons. Material: naive CD8+ T cells sorted from blood. Receptor source: a man between 25 and 39 years old in good health.

The V call is TRBV18, the J call TRBJ2-5; possible D gene TRBD2, 6 bases. The V gene's germline CDR1 is KGHSH and CDR2 LQKENI. Trimming pared 3 bases from V and 4 bases from J, leaving 15 bases between. This CDR3 has 15 residues. CDR3 residues: CASSPEPGVGETQYF. CDR3 coding DNA: TGTGCCAGCTCACCGGAGCCGGGGGTTGGAGAGACCCAGTACTTC.

V usage is TRBV11-2 and J usage is TRBJ2-1, with D possibly being TRBD2 (5 bases). Looked up from germline, CDR1 is SGHAT and CDR2 is FQNNGV. The length of the CDR3 is 17 residues. V dropped 2 bases and J dropped 4 bases, with 18 bases sitting between them. For the CDR3, the DNA is TGTGCCAGCAGCTTACCCCCCCTCGGGAATCGGTACAATGAGCAGTTCTTC. Translated, it gives CASSLPPLGNRYNEQFF.

The chain has TRBV11-2 and TRBJ1-1, with D unclear. The CDR3 runs 16 residues. Germline V CDR1 and CDR2: SGHAT, FQNNGV. V was shortened by 0 bases and J by 0 bases, with 11 bases between the two germline ends. Here the CDR3 reads CASSLDQVRMNTEAFF. In DNA form, the CDR3 reads TGTGCCAGCAGCTTAGATCAAGTCCGCATGAACACTGAAGCTTTCTTT.

This clone showed up just once. This rearrangement joins TRBV27 to TRBJ1-2; D not certain. Germline lookup yields CDR1 MNHEY and CDR2 SMNVEV (reference sequence). The CDR3 is 11 amino acids. Trimming removed 8 bases at V and 4 bases at J, with 8 bases between. The CDR3 bases are TGTGCCAGCGGCGATTTCTATGGCTACACCTTC. It yields the protein CASGDFYGYTF.

J is TRBJ1-2 and V is TRBV5-4; D may be TRBD1 (5 bases). The CDR3 runs 14 residues. V gave up 0 bases and J gave up 2 bases, with 8 bases separating them. The germline gives CDR1 SGHNT, CDR2 YYREEE (reference sequence). CDR3 bases: TGTGCCAGCAGCTTGGGGGGGGAAAACTATGGCTACACCTTC. Its translation: CASSLGGENYGYTF.

In DNA, the CDR3 is TGTGCCAGCACCGATAGAGGTCCTTCTAGCAATCAGCCCCAGCATTTT. Its translation: CASTDRGPSSNQPQHF. The chain employs TRBV6-8 and TRBJ1-5; D not resolved. This CDR3 spans 16 amino acids. Trimming removed 7 bases from V and 0 bases from J, with 16 bases in between. The germline CDR1 and CDR2 sequences are MNHGY and SAAAGT.

The V gene is TRBV7-9, the J gene TRBJ2-5, with TRBD2 matching 9 bases. This CDR3 has 15 amino acids. J was trimmed by 1 base and V by 7 bases; bases with no gene match: 7. Germline CDR1 SEHNR, CDR2 FQNEAQ (reference sequence). CDR3 protein: CASTSLAGLQETQYF. Here the CDR3 DNA reads TGTGCCAGCACCTCACTAGCGGGTCTCCAAGAGACCCAGTACTTC.

This clone appeared once. This chain's CDR3 is CASSLYVGGDYEQYF. CDR3 DNA: TGTGCCAGCAGCTTATATGTGGGCGGCGACTACGAGCAGTACTTC. The rearrangement uses TRBV11-2 and TRBJ2-7; D not resolved. With 2 bases removed from V and 3 bases from J, the gap between germline ends came to 14 bases. The CDR3 sequence is 15 residues long. Germline assignment: CDR1 SGHAT and CDR2 FQNNGV.

Of note for this clone: The identical CDR3 is also encoded by other nucleotide sequences in the sample. V gene TRBV7-9 combines with J gene TRBJ2-3; a weak D match, TRBD2 (5 bases). Trimming removed 0 bases at V and 3 bases at J, with 10 bases between. This CDR3 region has 15 residues. The germline V gene encodes CDR1 SEHNR and CDR2 FQNEAQ (reference sequence). The CDR3 is CASSLAGVGTDTQYF. CDR3 sequence (DNA): TGTGCCAGCAGCTTAGCGGGAGTGGGGACAGATACGCAGTATTTT. Looking up the rest from reference TRBV7-9 and TRBJ2-3 gives the full variable domain: DTGVSQNPRHKITKRGQNVTFRCDPISEHNRLYWYRQTLGQGPEFLTYFQNEAQLEKSRLLSDRFSAERPKGSFSTLEIQRTEQGDSAMYLCASSLAGVGTDTQYFGPGTRLTVL.

The chain employs TRBV5-6 and TRBJ2-1; 11 bases are shared with TRBD2. In germline, CDR1 is SGHDT, CDR2 YYEEEE. The CDR3 is made up of 16 amino acids. The J segment lost 7 bases and the V segment lost 0 bases, leaving 6 bases of the junction unmatched. The CDR3 region is CASSLGFSGRVNEQFF. Here the CDR3 DNA reads TGTGCCAGCAGCTTGGGGTTTAGCGGGAGGGTAAATGAGCAGTTCTTC.

The genes are TRBV9 and TRBJ2-1; 12 bases line up with TRBD1. J was trimmed by 7 bases and V by 4 bases; bases with no gene match: 6. The CDR3 loop spans 15 amino acids. CDR1 is SGDLS, CDR2 YYNGEE, per germline. The CDR3 nucleotides are TGTGCCAGCAGCATCCCGGGACAGGGGGCTAATGAGCAGTTCTTC. Protein product: CASSIPGQGANEQFF.

In its sample, this clone was seen once. This chain links TRBV4-1 with TRBJ1-2; 10 bases are a match to TRBD1. Germline V gene data show CDR1 as MGHRA and CDR2 as YSYEKL. V shed 4 bases, J shed 7 bases, and the junction held 12 bases outside the gene matches. This CDR3 has 16 amino acids. CDR3 in DNA: TGCGCCAGCAGCCCCGCGGGACAGGGGCCGTTGGGTGGCTACACCTTC. This translates into CASSPAGQGPLGGYTF.

The V gene is TRBV25-1, the J gene TRBJ2-5; no firm D call. CDR3 length: 9 residues. Germline values: CDR1 MGHDK, CDR2 SYGVNS. Trimming removed 10 bases from V and 5 bases from J, with 5 bases in between. CDR3 region: CATGETQYF. The CDR3 region has the DNA TGTGCCACTGGGGAGACCCAGTACTTC.

The gene calls are TRBV5-4 and TRBJ2-7; D perhaps matches TRBD1 (6 bases). This CDR3 has 13 amino acids. Germline V gene sequence: CDR1 SGHNT, CDR2 YYREEE (reference sequence). V dropped 4 bases and J dropped 7 bases, with 15 bases sitting between them. Here the CDR3 reads CASSPTGLREQYF. The DNA of the CDR3 is TGTGCCAGCAGCCCCACAGGGTTAAGAGAGCAGTACTTC.

The CDR3 DNA is TGTGCCAGCAGTTTATTTACCGAGGGGGGCGGCAGCACAGATACGCAGTATTTT. Protein product: CASSLFTEGGGSTDTQYF. This chain links TRBV27 with TRBJ2-3; the D gene could be TRBD1 or TRBD2 (6 bases each). This CDR3 region has 18 residues. Per the germline V gene, CDR1 is MNHEY and CDR2 is SMNVEV (reference sequence). The germline V and J ends were trimmed by 1 base and 0 bases, with 17 bases remaining between them.

The V and J genes are TRBV7-9 and TRBJ2-7; 7 bases line up with TRBD2. The V gene's germline CDR1 is SEHNR and CDR2 FQNEAQ (reference sequence). The CDR3 runs 16 residues. V was pared by 5 bases and J by 0 bases, with 10 bases of the junction left unmatched. CDR3 in amino acids: CASSPNSGWVSYEQYF. The CDR3 bases are TGTGCCAGCAGCCCCAATAGCGGGTGGGTCTCCTACGAGCAGTACTTC. Full variable domain (outside the CDR3, taken from reference TRBV7-9 and TRBJ2-7): DTGVSQNPRHKITKRGQNVTFRCDPISEHNRLYWYRQTLGQGPEFLTYFQNEAQLEKSRLLSDRFSAERPKGSFSTLEIQRTEQGDSAMYLCASSPNSGWVSYEQYFGPGTRLTVT.

This clone is a singleton in its sample. Relative to the germline gene, one junction end is altered; a read error may explain this. The rearrangement links TRBV5-4 to TRBJ1-2; no firm D call. CDR1 and CDR2 from the germline V gene are SGHNT and YYREEE (reference sequence). This CDR3 spans 14 amino acids. CDR3 sequence: CASTLRGFQDGYTF. CDR3 nucleotides: TGTGCCAGCACCTTGAGAGGGTTTCAGGATGGCTACACCTTC.

This clone was detected once. The gene calls are TRBV7-8 and TRBJ2-5; 8 nucleotides align to TRBD2. The germline CDR1 and CDR2 sequences are SGHVS and FQNEAQ. V lost 0 bases to trimming and J lost 7 bases; unmatched junction nucleotides: 13. The CDR3 runs to 17 residues. The DNA of the CDR3 is TGTGCCAGCAGCTTAGCTAGCGGGACCTCACCCGGCGGGACCCAGTACTTC. Translating gives CASSLASGTSPGGTQYF.

The chain combines TRBV6-6 with TRBJ2-1; 7 bases are a match to TRBD2. The trim removed 0 bases at V and 12 bases at J, leaving 14 bases unmatched. Germline assignment: CDR1 MNHNY and CDR2 SVGAGI (reference sequence). The CDR3 covers 16 residues. CDR3 bases: TGTGCCAGCAGTTACTCTGAGCGGGAAGTAATGAGTGGGCAGTTCTTC. It is translated as CASSYSEREVMSGQFF.

The chain carries TRBV11-2 and TRBJ2-2; D remains ambiguous. The CDR3 runs to 11 residues. In germline, CDR1 is SGHAT, CDR2 FQNNGV. V lost 3 bases, J lost 8 bases, and 4 bases lay in between. The CDR3: CASSLMGELFF. The CDR3 DNA sequence: TGTGCCAGCAGCTTGATGGGGGAGCTGTTTTTT. The entire variable domain, with the rest obtained from reference TRBV11-2 and TRBJ2-2, is as follows: EAGVAQSPRYKIIEKRQSVAFWCNPISGHATLYWYQQILGQGPKLLIQFQNNGVVDDSQLPKDRFSAERLKGVDSTLKIQPAKLEDSAVYLCASSLMGELFFGEGSRLTVL.

The rearrangement links TRBV28 to TRBJ2-3; 8 bases are a match to TRBD2. Germline lookup yields CDR1 MDHEN and CDR2 SYDVKM. The V segment lost 4 bases and the J segment 2 bases; nucleotides outside the gene matches: 5. This CDR3 spans 15 amino acids. CDR3 sequence: CASSSGTRDTDTQYF. In DNA, the CDR3 is TGTGCCAGCAGTTCCGGGACTAGAGACACAGATACGCAGTATTTT.

The gene calls are TRBV11-1 and TRBJ1-1, with D possibly being TRBD1 (5 bases). CDR1 SGHAT and CDR2 FQDESV come from the germline V gene (reference sequence). V was clipped by 4 bases and J by 0 bases, with 18 bases between them. This CDR3 comprises 17 residues. The CDR3 coding sequence is TGTGCCAGCAGCTCACTGGGGCAGGGTTGGATGAACACTGAAGCTTTCTTT. It encodes CASSSLGQGWMNTEAFF.

The rearrangement links TRBV28 to TRBJ2-7, with D possibly being TRBD1 (5 bases). The CDR3 extends over 15 amino acids. Trimming stripped 4 bases from V and 2 bases from J, with 15 bases between. Germline V gives CDR1 MDHEN, CDR2 SYDVKM. CDR3: CASSSLTDSPYEQYF. The CDR3 DNA reads TGTGCCAGCAGTTCCTTAACAGACAGTCCCTACGAGCAGTACTTC.

This chain uses TRBV7-9 with TRBJ2-1; no clear D. Deletions cut 4 bases from V and 6 bases from J, with 7 bases between. The CDR3 length is 12 residues. From germline, CDR1 is SEHNR and CDR2 FQNEAQ (reference sequence). CDR3 nucleotides: TGTGCCAGCAGCTCAACCCCCAATGAGCAGTTCTTC. Translation gives CASSSTPNEQFF.

This rearrangement joins TRBV27 to TRBJ2-7; TRBD1 agrees at 7 bases. After removal of 5 bases from V and 0 bases from J, the junction contained 10 bases not matched to a gene. CDR3 size: 16 residues. Per germline, CDR1 MNHEY and CDR2 SMNVEV (reference sequence). The CDR3 bases are TGTGCCAGCAGTATTCGACAGGGCCGTAGCTCCTACGAGCAGTACTTC. Its protein product is CASSIRQGRSSYEQYF.

This sequence joins TRBV29-1 and TRBJ2-1; D is ambiguous. V was trimmed by 0 bases and J by 4 bases, leaving 16 bases between them. The V gene's germline CDR1 is SQVTM and CDR2 ANQGSEA. This CDR3 has 16 amino acids. This CDR3 is CSVEDQGSARYNEQFF. CDR3 DNA: TGCAGCGTTGAAGATCAAGGGTCGGCTAGATACAATGAGCAGTTCTTC.

The chain links TRBV2 to TRBJ2-7; D ambiguous. Trimming cost V 7 bases and J 3 bases, with 10 bases left between them. The CDR3 runs to 12 residues. In germline, CDR1 is SNHLY, CDR2 FYNNEI. The CDR3 region has the DNA TGTGCCAGCACCCCTGACCACTACGAGCAGTACTTC. Translating it yields CASTPDHYEQYF.

The chain has TRBV27 and TRBJ2-3, with D perhaps TRBD2 (6 bases). The CDR3 loop spans 14 amino acids. With 3 bases removed from V and 3 bases from J, the gap between germline ends came to 10 bases. CDR1 and CDR2 from the germline V gene are MNHEY and SMNVEV (reference sequence). The chain's CDR3 is CASSLDGSTDTQYF. In DNA form, the CDR3 reads TGTGCCAGCAGTTTGGACGGGAGTACAGATACGCAGTATTTT.

The chain has TRBV7-9 and TRBJ2-1; D is uncertain. The V and J ends lost 5 bases and 8 bases respectively, with 10 bases between them. The V gene's germline CDR1 is SEHNR and CDR2 FQNEAQ (reference sequence). The CDR3 consists of 12 residues. CDR3 DNA sequence: TGTGCCAGCAGCGACTCGAGGCATGAGCAGTTCTTC. It is translated as CASSDSRHEQFF. Based on the CDR3 plus reference TRBV7-9 and TRBJ2-1, the full variable domain is DTGVSQNPRHKITKRGQNVTFRCDPISEHNRLYWYRQTLGQGPEFLTYFQNEAQLEKSRLLSDRFSAERPKGSFSTLEIQRTEQGDSAMYLCASSDSRHEQFFGPGTRLTVL.